The rows below give T cell receptor beta chains drawn from one sample of a study of blood T cell repertoires in COVID-19. TCRdb's table, derived via immunoSEQ multiplex PCR, lists solely in-frame clones and lacks some. The sample lists 65,000 to 70,000 clones, 70% to 90% seen once, with about 15% in the top ten. The sample comprised peripheral blood. All receptors derive from a man in his forties with COVID-19, enrolled during active disease. Each CDR3 is given with its conserved first and last residue. The order of the fields is J gene, clone size, V gene, D gene, CDR3 DNA, CDR3 protein. The D gene is left open where the match is weak. Some rows mark clone size as missing; the rest say once, few, many or name a class of expanded clone.

>TRBJ2-1|.|TRBV3-1/TRBV3-2|.
TGTGCCAGCAGCCCCTCCGGAGTATGGCGGCCACCGGAGCAGTTCTTC
CASSPSGVWRPPEQFF
>TRBJ1-6|.|TRBV6-5|TRBD1
TGTGCCAGCACGGACAGGCTAACTTCACCCCTCCACTTT
CASTDRLTSPLHF
>TRBJ1-6|.|TRBV2|.
TGTGCCAGCAGACAGGGACCCGATTCACCCCTCCACTTT
CASRQGPDSPLHF
>TRBJ2-3|.|TRBV11-2|TRBD2
TGTGCCAGCAGCTTAGTGCGGCAGCGGGGGGGCGTCACAGATACGCAGTATTTT
CASSLVRQRGGVTDTQYF
>TRBJ1-5|.|TRBV28|TRBD1
TGTGCCAGCAGTCTCCGACAGGGGGCCGGTCGTCGGCCCCAGCATTTT
CASSLRQGAGRRPQHF
>TRBJ2-7|.|TRBV5-4|TRBD1
TGTGCCAGCAGCTCCCCGGGACAGAATTCTTACGAGCAGTACTTC
CASSSPGQNSYEQYF
>TRBJ2-5|.|TRBV2|TRBD2
TGTGCCAGCAGTGAACGACTAGCGGGGGAGACCCAGTACTTC
CASSERLAGETQYF
>TRBJ2-7|.|TRBV5-5|TRBD1
TGTGCCAGCAGCGAGACAGGGGCCCTCGGGGAGCAGTACTTC
CASSETGALGEQYF
>TRBJ2-7|few|TRBV5-4|.
TGTGCCAGCAGCTTGAGCCAATCTAGTACCGAGCAGTACTTC
CASSLSQSSTEQYF
>TRBJ1-2|few|TRBV2|TRBD1
TGTGCCAGCACGTCTACGCAGACAGGGTATGGCTACACCTTC
CASTSTQTGYGYTF
>TRBJ2-2|.|TRBV7-9|TRBD1
TGTGCCAGCAGCGCACAGGGGGCCGGGGAGCTGTTTTTT
CASSAQGAGELFF
>TRBJ2-7|.|TRBV18|.
TGTGCCAGCTCACCACTTTCACAGGGTTGGTACGAGCAGTACTTC
CASSPLSQGWYEQYF
>TRBJ2-1|.|TRBV7-7|TRBD2
TGTGCCAGCAGCTTGTCGGGGACTAGGGGCAATGAGCAGTTCTTC
CASSLSGTRGNEQFF
>TRBJ2-1|.|TRBV5-6|.
TGTGCCAGCAGCTCCCTAGCAAATGAGCAGTTCTTC
CASSSLANEQFF
>TRBJ2-5|.|TRBV6-5|.
TGTGCCAGCAGACGACTCCGGTCTGTCGGGGAGACCCAGTACTTC
CASRRLRSVGETQYF
>TRBJ1-2|.|TRBV3-1/TRBV3-2|TRBD1
TGTGCCAGCAGCCAAGAGGGGCAGGGGGCGCTTGGCTACACCTTC
CASSQEGQGALGYTF
>TRBJ1-5|.|TRBV19|TRBD1
TGTGCCAGTAGGACGAGACAGGGAAAGGGCAATCAGCCCCAGCATTTT
CASRTRQGKGNQPQHF
>TRBJ2-2|.|TRBV11-2|.
TGTGCCAGCAGCTTAGTTCGGGGGACAGACGGAACCGGGGAGCTGTTTTTT
CASSLVRGTDGTGELFF
>TRBJ1-2|.|TRBV2|TRBD1
TGTGCCAGCATTCCGATAGGGACAGGGGGCGGCGGCTACACCTTC
CASIPIGTGGGGYTF
>TRBJ2-5|.|TRBV19|.
TGTGCCAGTAGTTCCTCTCAGACCCAGTACTTC
CASSSSQTQYF
>TRBJ2-5|.|TRBV13|.
TGTGCCAGCAGCATTAGACAAAACCAAGAGACCCAGTACTTC
CASSIRQNQETQYF
>TRBJ2-7|.|TRBV10-3|.
TGTGCCATCAGTGAGGGGGGCAGCCTCTACGAGCAGTACTTC
CAISEGGSLYEQYF
>TRBJ2-5|.|TRBV29-1|.
TGCAGCGTTTTTCCTCTACAGGTCCGAGAGACCCAGTACTTC
CSVFPLQVRETQYF
>TRBJ1-2|.|TRBV28|TRBD1
TGTGCCAGCAGTGTGGGACAGGGAGATGGCTACACCTTC
CASSVGQGDGYTF
>TRBJ2-2|.|TRBV6-4|TRBD2
TGTGCCAGCAAGCGGGGGGCTGGAGTCCTCGCCGGGGAGCTGTTTTTT
CASKRGAGVLAGELFF